The 11 T cell receptor beta chains given below trace back to one sample, sequenced in a study of blood T cell repertoires in COVID-19. Some clones are missing from TCRdb's copy, which holds only in-frame ones; the method was immunoSEQ multiplex PCR. The sample includes fewer than 80,000 clones, roughly nine tenths of them seen just once. Sequenced sample: peripheral blood. All receptors come from a woman aged 50 to 60 with active COVID-19.

The chain recombines TRBV5-1 with TRBJ1-5, with D possibly being TRBD1 (5 bases). The CDR3 consists of 15 residues. V lost 6 bases to trimming and J lost 2 bases, with 15 bases between them. Germline CDR1 is SGHRS and CDR2 is YFSETQ. CDR3 DNA sequence: TGCGCCAGCAAGGAGGGGATAGGAGGCAATCAGCCCCAGCATTTT. Translating gives CASKEGIGGNQPQHF.

This chain joins TRBV5-5 and TRBJ2-5; no firm D call. V was trimmed by 1 base and J by 2 bases, leaving 6 bases between them. The CDR3 spans 13 residues. The V gene's germline CDR1 is SGHKS and CDR2 YYEKEE (reference sequence). This chain's CDR3 is CASSLFPQETQYF. CDR3 coding DNA: TGTGCCAGCAGCTTGTTCCCGCAAGAGACCCAGTACTTC.

V usage is TRBV9 and J usage is TRBJ2-2; TRBD2 might be the D (5 bases). V was shortened by 0 bases and J by 8 bases, with 11 bases between the two germline ends. The germline V gene has CDR1 SGDLS and CDR2 YYNGEE. CDR3 size: 14 residues. CDR3 in DNA: TGTGCCAGCAGCGTAGCTACTAGATCTGGGGAGCTGTTTTTT. The encoded protein is CASSVATRSGELFF.

In nucleotides, the CDR3 is TGCGCCAGCAGTGACCCGGGACTAGCGGTGAGCTCCTACAATGAGCAGTTCTTC. Translation: CASSDPGLAVSSYNEQFF. The chain combines TRBV10-2 with TRBJ2-1, with 11 bases aligning to TRBD2. The CDR3 spans 18 residues. V gave up 3 bases and J gave up 0 bases; unmatched junction bases: 7. The germline CDR1 and CDR2 sequences are WSHSY and SAAADI.

The chain links TRBV19 to TRBJ2-1, with 10 bases that match TRBD1. The germline gives CDR1 LNHDA, CDR2 SQIVND (reference sequence). The junction had 2 bases not matched to a gene; V was cut back by 3 bases and J by 3 bases. CDR3 length: 15 residues. CDR3 nucleotides: TGTGCCAGTAGTATCGGGGACAGGGGCTACAATGAGCAGTTCTTC. This codes for CASSIGDRGYNEQFF.

V and J are TRBV2 and TRBJ1-5, with D perhaps TRBD1 (5 bases). There are 14 residues in the CDR3. The ends were cut back, 6 bases at V and 2 bases at J, with 11 bases in the middle. CDR1 is SNHLY and CDR2 is FYNNEI in the germline V gene. This CDR3 is CASSAGGGNQPQHF. DNA for the CDR3: TGTGCCAGCAGCGCGGGAGGGGGCAATCAGCCCCAGCATTTT.

This clone showed up just once. The rearrangement uses TRBV29-1 and TRBJ1-2; maybe TRBD1 (6 bases). The V gene's germline CDR1 is SQVTM and CDR2 ANQGSEA. V lost 0 bases and J 8 bases, leaving 13 bases between the germline ends. This CDR3 is 13 amino acids long. The CDR3: CSVEEGALLGYTF. CDR3 nucleotides: TGCAGCGTTGAAGAGGGGGCATTATTAGGCTACACCTTC.

This chain links TRBV24-1 with TRBJ2-2; TRBD2 matches at 7 bases. In germline, CDR1 is KGHDR, CDR2 SFDVKD. V lost 5 bases, J lost 3 bases, and 11 bases stayed unmatched. This CDR3 comprises 17 residues. The CDR3 DNA sequence: TGTGCCACCAGTGGGGCCCGCACTAGCGTGGACACCGGGGAGCTGTTTTTT. Amino acid sequence: CATSGARTSVDTGELFF.

The chain has TRBV28 and TRBJ2-4; 7 nucleotides align to TRBD1. CDR1 and CDR2 (germline): MDHEN, SYDVKM. The CDR3 is made up of 15 amino acids. Trimming at V came to 5 bases and at J to 0 bases, leaving 4 bases not matched to a gene. DNA of the CDR3: TGTGCCAGCAGTCCGGACAGGCTAGCCAAAAACATTCAGTACTTC. This gives the protein CASSPDRLAKNIQYF.

V and J are TRBV10-2 and TRBJ2-3, with TRBD2 as a possible D gene (6 bases). Trimming left V 4 bases short and J 2 bases short, with 13 bases between. Germline loops: CDR1 WSHSY, CDR2 SAAADI. The CDR3 is 15 amino acids. CDR3 protein: CASSVAGKPTDTQYF. The CDR3 DNA reads TGCGCCAGCAGTGTTGCGGGGAAGCCCACAGATACGCAGTATTTT.

J is TRBJ1-5 and V is TRBV28, with 8 bases that match TRBD1. J was trimmed by 7 bases and V by 2 bases; bases with no gene match: 10. The germline V gene has CDR1 MDHEN and CDR2 SYDVKM. CDR3 length: 16 amino acids. The CDR3 DNA sequence: TGTGCCAGCAGTTTACGGCCGAGCCAGGGGGCACAGCCCCAGCATTTT. Protein: CASSLRPSQGAQPQHF.